The present entry profiles one T cell receptor (beta chain) with its context. The antigen is unknown. The repertoire was sequenced with immunoSEQ multiplex PCR; TCRdb's copy has only in-frame clones and lacks some. Of 100,000 to 150,000 clones in the sample, 70% to 90% are singletons; the top ten hold over 2%. These data originate in a study of cytotoxic CD8 clonotypes in ibrutinib-treated CLL. Overall study results and limits: Public clonotypes proved infrequent, and on treatment they shrank or remained steady.

The V and J ends lost 1 base and 0 bases respectively, with 11 bases between them. The germline V gene has CDR1 SGHNT and CDR2 YYREEE (reference sequence). The CDR3 is 17 residues long. This TCR was sampled from a human donor with chronic lymphocytic leukemia. Specimen: PBMCs, collected after 24 months of ibrutinib treatment. The J gene is TRBJ2-6, the V gene TRBV5-4; D unresolved. CDR3 in amino acids: CASSLLAESSGANVLTF. The CDR3 DNA follows: TGTGCCAGCAGCTTGTTGGCAGAGTCCTCTGGGGCCAACGTCCTGACTTTC.